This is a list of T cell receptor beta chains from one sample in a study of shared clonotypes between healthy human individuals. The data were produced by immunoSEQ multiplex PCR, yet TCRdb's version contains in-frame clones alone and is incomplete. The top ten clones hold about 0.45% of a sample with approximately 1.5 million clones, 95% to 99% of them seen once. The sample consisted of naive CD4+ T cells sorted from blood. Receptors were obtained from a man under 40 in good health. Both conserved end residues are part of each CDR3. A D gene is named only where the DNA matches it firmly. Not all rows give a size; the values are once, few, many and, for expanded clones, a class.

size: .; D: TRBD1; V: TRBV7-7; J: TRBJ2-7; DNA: TGTGCTAGCAGCTTAGGACAGGGGCCAGTTTACGAGCAGTACTTC; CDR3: CASSLGQGPVYEQYF
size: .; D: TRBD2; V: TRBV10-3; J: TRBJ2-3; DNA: TGTGCCATCAGTGGGGGACTAGCGGGAGCAGATACGCAGTATTTT; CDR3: CAISGGLAGADTQYF
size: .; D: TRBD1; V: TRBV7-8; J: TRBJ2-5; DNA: TGTGCCAGCAGCGGGACAGGGCAAGAGACCCAGTACTTC; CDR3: CASSGTGQETQYF
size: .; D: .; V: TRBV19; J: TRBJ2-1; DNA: TGTGCCAGTAGTATAGTTCTAGCCACCTGGAGGTACAATGAGCAGTTCTTC; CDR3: CASSIVLATWRYNEQFF
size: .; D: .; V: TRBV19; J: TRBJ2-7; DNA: TGTGCCAGTAGTTCGACAGAGCTCCCCTACGAGCAGTACTTC; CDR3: CASSSTELPYEQYF
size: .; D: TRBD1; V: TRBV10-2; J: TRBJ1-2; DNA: TGCGCCAGCAGATATACAGGGGGCCTCTATGGCTACACCTTC; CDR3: CASRYTGGLYGYTF
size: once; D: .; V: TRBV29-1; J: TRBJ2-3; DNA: TGCAGCGTTGAAGGTAGTAGCACAGATACGCAGTATTTT; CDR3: CSVEGSSTDTQYF
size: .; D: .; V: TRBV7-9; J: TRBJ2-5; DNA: TGTGCCAGCACCCCCCTAGTCGTTGGAGAGACCCAGTACTTC; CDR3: CASTPLVVGETQYF
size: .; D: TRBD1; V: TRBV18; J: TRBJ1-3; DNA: TGTGCCAGCGGGAGACAGGGGCGGACTGGAAACACCATATATTTT; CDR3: CASGRQGRTGNTIYF
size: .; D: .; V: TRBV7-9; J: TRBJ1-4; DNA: TGTGCCAGCAGCTTAGGCGTCACCGCTAATGAAAAACTGTTTTTT; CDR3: CASSLGVTANEKLFF
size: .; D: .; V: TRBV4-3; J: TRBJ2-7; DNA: TGCGCCAGCAGCCAAGATTCAGGGCAGGGCTACGAGCAGTACTTC; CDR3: CASSQDSGQGYEQYF
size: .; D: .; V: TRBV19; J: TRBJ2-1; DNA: TGTGCCAGTTCTGTCCGCCAGGTGGGTCATAATGAGCAGTTCTTC; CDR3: CASSVRQVGHNEQFF
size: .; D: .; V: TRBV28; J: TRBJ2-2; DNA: TGTGCCAGCAGCCCAGGGTCCCACACCGGGGAGCTGTTTTTT; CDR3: CASSPGSHTGELFF
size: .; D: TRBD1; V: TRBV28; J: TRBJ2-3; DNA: TGTGCCAGCAGCCGGACAGGGGTTTTAGAGTACACAGATACGCAGTATTTT; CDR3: CASSRTGVLEYTDTQYF
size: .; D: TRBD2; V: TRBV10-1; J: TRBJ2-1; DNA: TGCGCCAGCAGTGAGTCTCGGACTAGCAGCTACAATGAGCAGTTCTTC; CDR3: CASSESRTSSYNEQFF
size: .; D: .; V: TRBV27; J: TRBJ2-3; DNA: TGTGCCAGCAGTCGTGGGAATTTGGATACGCAGTATTTT; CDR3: CASSRGNLDTQYF
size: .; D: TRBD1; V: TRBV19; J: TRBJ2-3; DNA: TGTGCCAGTAGTATATCCCATACAGGGGTCGGCACAGATACGCAGTATTTT; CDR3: CASSISHTGVGTDTQYF
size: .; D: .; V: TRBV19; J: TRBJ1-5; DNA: TGTGCCAGTAGTATTGGGCAGGGCCAAGGGAGCAATCAGCCCCAGCATTTT; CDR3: CASSIGQGQGSNQPQHF
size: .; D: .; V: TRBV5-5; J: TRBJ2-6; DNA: TGTGCCAGCAGCAAACCAACAGGGTCGGGCGGGGCCAACGTCCTGACTTTC; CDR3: CASSKPTGSGGANVLTF
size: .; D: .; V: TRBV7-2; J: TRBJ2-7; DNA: TGTGCCAGCAGCTTAACAGGGACTTACGAGCAGTACTTC; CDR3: CASSLTGTYEQYF
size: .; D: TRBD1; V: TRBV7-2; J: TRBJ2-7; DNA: TGTGCCAGCAGCTTAGGCAGGGGGTCCTACGAGCAGTACTTC; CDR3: CASSLGRGSYEQYF
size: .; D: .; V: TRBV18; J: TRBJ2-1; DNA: TGTGCCAGCTCACCTCTGACGGAGCAGTTCTTC; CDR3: CASSPLTEQFF
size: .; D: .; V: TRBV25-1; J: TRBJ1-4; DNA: TGTGCCAGCATGGTGGGAGGATGGGGCGGTGAAAAACTGTTTTTT; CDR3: CASMVGGWGGEKLFF
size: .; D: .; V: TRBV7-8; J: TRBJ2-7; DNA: TGTGCCAGCAGCCAGAGACAGTACGAGCAGTACTTC; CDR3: CASSQRQYEQYF
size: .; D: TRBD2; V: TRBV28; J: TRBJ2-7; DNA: TGTGCCAGCAGACCAAGCGGGAGGTTATACTACGAGCAGTACTTC; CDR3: CASRPSGRLYYEQYF
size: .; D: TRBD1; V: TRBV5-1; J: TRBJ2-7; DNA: TGCGCCAGCAGCCAGACAGGGAATCAACCCGAGCAGTACTTC; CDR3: CASSQTGNQPEQYF
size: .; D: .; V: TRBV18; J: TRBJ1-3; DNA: TGTGCCAGCTCGTCGACAGGATCTGGAAACACCATATATTTT; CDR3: CASSSTGSGNTIYF
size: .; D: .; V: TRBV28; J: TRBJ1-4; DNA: TGTGCCAGCAGAACACCGGGACGCCCCGGGGAAAAACTGTTTTTT; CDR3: CASRTPGRPGEKLFF
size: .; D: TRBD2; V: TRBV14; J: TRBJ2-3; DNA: TGTGCCAGCGGAAACGGGACTAGCGGGAGTAGCACAGATACGCAGTATTTT; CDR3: CASGNGTSGSSTDTQYF
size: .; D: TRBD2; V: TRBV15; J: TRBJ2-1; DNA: TGTGCCACCAGCGGCGGGGGGGGCATCTCCTACAATGAGCAGTTCTTC; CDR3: CATSGGGGISYNEQFF
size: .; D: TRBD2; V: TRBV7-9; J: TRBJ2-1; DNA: TGTGCCAGCAGCTTAGGACTAGCGGTTGGAAATGAGCAGTTCTTC; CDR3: CASSLGLAVGNEQFF
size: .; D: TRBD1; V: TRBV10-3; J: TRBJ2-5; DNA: TGTGCCATCCGGGACAGTCAAGAGACCCAGTACTTC; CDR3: CAIRDSQETQYF
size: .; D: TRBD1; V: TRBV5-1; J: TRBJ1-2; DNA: TGCGCCAGCAGCTTGGCAGCAGGGGGCATTGGCTACACCTTC; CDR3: CASSLAAGGIGYTF
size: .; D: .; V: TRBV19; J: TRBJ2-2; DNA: TGTGCCAGTAGTATCGATGACAACACCGGGGAGCTGTTTTTT; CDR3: CASSIDDNTGELFF
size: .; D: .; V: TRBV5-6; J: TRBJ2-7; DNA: TGTGCCAGCAGCTTTTACCGGGTCAGTAACTTATACGAGCAGTACTTC; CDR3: CASSFYRVSNLYEQYF
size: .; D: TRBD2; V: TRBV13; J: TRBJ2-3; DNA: TGTGCCAGCAGCTCGACTAGCGGCACAGATACGCAGTATTTT; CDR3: CASSSTSGTDTQYF
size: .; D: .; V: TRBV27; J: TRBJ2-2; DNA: TGTGCCAGCAGCCCAGCAGGAGGTTGGACCGGGGAGCTGTTTTTT; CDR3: CASSPAGGWTGELFF